Presented here are 17 T cell receptor beta chains from one specimen sequenced in a study of T-cell memory formation after mild COVID-19. TCRdb re-derived calls from the 5' RACE reads in MiXCR, one entry per CDR3 protein. The sample shows hundreds of thousands of distinct CDR3 sequences, 25% of them seen only once. Sequencing was performed on PBMCs or a T cell subset sorted from them (not recorded which). Every receptor here comes from an adult woman who had mild COVID-19 (a few samples of this study predate the infection). Cell type and time point are not known.

This chain uses TRBV18 with TRBJ1-1, with unresolved D. The length of the CDR3 is 20 residues. Germline V gene sequence: CDR1 KGHSH, CDR2 LQKENI. Trimming pared 6 bases from V and 3 bases from J, leaving 32 bases between. CDR3 loop: CASSRYASPPYGNSDTEAFF. The CDR3 DNA reads TGTGCCAGCTCGCGGTATGCGAGCCCCCCGTATGGTAACTCTGACACTGAAGCTTTCTTT. Supplemented by reference TRBV18 and TRBJ1-1, the full variable domain reads NAGVMQNPRHLVRRRGQEARLRCSPMKGHSHVYWYRQLPEEGLKFMVYLQKENIIDESGMPKERFSAEFPKEGPSILRIQQVVRGDSAAYFCASSRYASPPYGNSDTEAFFGQGTRLTVV.

The chain joins TRBV2 to TRBJ1-2; no reliable D call. The CDR3 loop spans 12 amino acids. V was clipped by 0 bases and J by 6 bases, with 5 bases between them. Germline CDR1 is SNHLY and CDR2 is FYNNEI. The CDR3 loop is CASSEAGHGYTF. The DNA for the CDR3 is TGTGCCAGCAGTGAAGCAGGGCATGGCTACACCTTC.

The table lists this clonotype with a few counts. The rearrangement joins TRBV6-2 or TRBV6-3 to TRBJ1-5; 7 bases align to TRBD1. The V and J ends lost 6 bases and 0 bases, in that order; junction bases with no gene match: 20. The germline V gene has CDR1 MNHEY and CDR2 SVGEGT. The CDR3 totals 20 residues. CDR3 loop: CASSIARRTGLGGSNQPQHF. The CDR3 nucleotides are TGTGCCAGCAGCATCGCCCGGAGGACAGGCCTCGGGGGTAGCAATCAGCCCCAGCATTTT.

The rearrangement uses TRBV10-2 and TRBJ2-5; the D gene is possibly TRBD2 (6 bases). CDR3 length: 17 amino acids. V was shortened by 0 bases and J by 4 bases, with 18 bases between the two germline ends. The germline V gene encodes CDR1 WSHSY and CDR2 SAAADI. The CDR3 sequence is CASSESRLTSGRETQYF. CDR3 coding DNA: TGCGCCAGCAGTGAGTCACGACTGACTAGTGGACGAGAGACCCAGTACTTC.

J is TRBJ2-5 and V is TRBV7-9; the D gene is possibly TRBD1 (6 bases). The V and J ends lost 5 bases and 1 base respectively, with 11 bases between them. The CDR3 loop spans 14 amino acids. The germline V gene has CDR1 SEHNR and CDR2 FQNEAQ (reference sequence). The CDR3 reads CASSRQGRQETQYF. As DNA, the CDR3 is TGTGCCAGCAGCCGGCAGGGGCGCCAAGAGACCCAGTACTTC.

The rearrangement uses TRBV5-1 and TRBJ1-1, with 11 bases aligning to TRBD1. This CDR3 is built from 15 residues. J gave up 2 bases and V 6 bases, and 6 bases lay outside the gene matches. Germline V lookup: CDR1 SGHRS, CDR2 YFSETQ. This chain's CDR3 is CASKMGQGVNTEAFF. CDR3 in DNA: TGCGCCAGCAAAATGGGACAGGGGGTAAACACTGAAGCTTTCTTT. Full variable domain (remainder filled in from reference TRBV5-1 and TRBJ1-1): KAGVTQTPRYLIKTRGQQVTLSCSPISGHRSVSWYQQTPGQGLQFLFEYFSETQRNKGNFPGRFSGRQFSNSRSEMNVSTLELGDSALYLCASKMGQGVNTEAFFGQGTRLTVV.

This clonotype came up a few times. This chain joins TRBV20-1 and TRBJ2-1; 10 bases line up with TRBD2. V shed 3 bases and J 6 bases; nucleotides not matched to a gene: 11. Germline V gene sequence: CDR1 DFQATT, CDR2 SNEGSKA (reference sequence). The CDR3 spans 16 residues. The DNA for the CDR3 is TGCAGTGCTAGCCGGCTAGCGGGAGTTGGGGGCAATGAGCAGTTCTTC. As protein: CSASRLAGVGGNEQFF.

This clonotype was counted between two and nine times. J is TRBJ1-1 and V is TRBV5-6, with D tentatively TRBD1 (5 bases). Germline CDR1 SGHDT, CDR2 YYEEEE. The CDR3 is 16 amino acids. V was cut by 3 bases and J by 5 bases, with 20 bases left in between. In nucleotides, the CDR3 is TGTGCCAGCAGCTGGGACGGGAGGTGGATTGTAACTGAAGCTTTCTTT. It translates to CASSWDGRWIVTEAFF.

This rearrangement joins TRBV4-1 to TRBJ2-1; D not resolved. Germline V gives CDR1 MGHRA, CDR2 YSYEKL. The CDR3 length is 16 residues. V lost 1 base and J 4 bases, leaving 14 bases between the germline ends. DNA of the CDR3: TGCGCCAGCAGCCAAGTAGACGCTGGGCCTTACAATGAGCAGTTCTTC. Translating it yields CASSQVDAGPYNEQFF.

The chain employs TRBV5-6 and TRBJ2-1; D is undetermined. Germline V lookup: CDR1 SGHDT, CDR2 YYEEEE. The V and J ends lost 4 bases and 7 bases respectively, with 21 bases between them. The CDR3 has 16 residues. DNA of the CDR3: TGTGCCAGCAGCCCCTTGACTCTTCTCCTTGGAAATGAGCAGTTCTTC. Amino acid sequence: CASSPLTLLLGNEQFF. Together with reference TRBV5-6 and TRBJ2-1, the CDR3 gives the full variable domain: DAGVTQSPTHLIKTRGQQVTLRCSPKSGHDTVSWYQQALGQGPQFIFQYYEEEERQRGNFPDRFSGHQFPNYSSELNVNALLLGDSALYLCASSPLTLLLGNEQFFGPGTRLTVL.

The V and J genes are TRBV20-1 and TRBJ2-7; TRBD2 aligns across 8 bases. J lost 6 bases, V lost 4 bases, and 11 bases had no gene match. The germline CDR1 and CDR2 sequences are DFQATT and SNEGSKA (reference sequence). This CDR3 has 14 residues. The CDR3 region has the DNA TGCAGTGCTACCCGGGGGGGCGCCTTCGGCGAGCAGTACTTC. Translating it yields CSATRGGAFGEQYF.

The CDR3 spells CASSLSAGRRSGNTIYF. The CDR3, as DNA: TGTGCCAGCAGCTTGAGTGCTGGCCGACGCTCTGGAAACACCATATATTTT. The chain employs TRBV7-9 and TRBJ1-3; D remains unclear. The germline V and J ends were trimmed by 3 bases and 0 bases, with 15 bases remaining between them. This CDR3 has 17 amino acids. Germline CDR1 reads SEHNR; CDR2 reads FQNEAQ (reference sequence).

This rearrangement joins TRBV6-1 to TRBJ2-7, with 8 bases identical to TRBD1. Trimming at V came to 5 bases and at J to 2 bases, leaving 8 bases not matched to a gene. The CDR3 length is 15 residues. CDR1 is MNHNS and CDR2 is SASEGT in the germline V gene. CDR3 in DNA: TGTGCCAGCAGTTATCCGGGACAGGACACCTACGAGCAGTACTTC. This sequence encodes CASSYPGQDTYEQYF.

The sample holds a few counts of this clonotype. The chain joins TRBV5-1 to TRBJ1-1; TRBD1 is a possible D gene (6 bases). With 7 bases removed from V and 0 bases from J, the gap between germline ends came to 16 bases. The CDR3 contains 15 residues. Germline V CDR1 and CDR2: SGHRS, YFSETQ. CDR3 nucleotides: TGCGCCAGCGCCCGCGGCGGGGACATGAACACTGAAGCTTTCTTT. Translating it yields CASARGGDMNTEAFF. The variable domain in full, with the rest retrieved from reference TRBV5-1 and TRBJ1-1, is KAGVTQTPRYLIKTRGQQVTLSCSPISGHRSVSWYQQTPGQGLQFLFEYFSETQRNKGNFPGRFSGRQFSNSRSEMNVSTLELGDSALYLCASARGGDMNTEAFFGQGTRLTVV.

This clonotype was seen a few times. The V call is TRBV7-9, the J call TRBJ2-7; TRBD2 aligns across 8 bases. CDR3 length equals 15 residues. The ends lost 1 base at V and 4 bases at J; junction bases unmatched: 6. Germline V gene sequence: CDR1 SEHNR, CDR2 FQNEAQ (reference sequence). The CDR3 protein is CASSLVAAGVYEQYF. The DNA for the CDR3 is TGTGCCAGCAGCTTAGTCGCAGCGGGAGTGTACGAGCAGTACTTC.

This sequence joins TRBV4-2 and TRBJ1-6; TRBD1 is a possible D gene (6 bases). Germline assignment: CDR1 LGHNA and CDR2 YNFKEQ. Trimming pared 0 bases from V and 13 bases from J, leaving 10 bases between. This CDR3 is built from 13 residues. The CDR3 region is CASSQDSGDPLHF. In DNA, the CDR3 is TGTGCCAGCAGCCAAGATTCAGGGGATCCCCTCCACTTT.

This clonotype was seen a few times. This CDR3 is CTPNSNYGYTF. The CDR3 DNA reads TGCACCCCGAACTCGAACTATGGCTACACCTTC. The rearrangement uses TRBV20-1 and TRBJ1-2; D is undetermined. The V gene's germline CDR1 is DFQATT and CDR2 SNEGSKA (reference sequence). The CDR3 loop spans 11 amino acids.